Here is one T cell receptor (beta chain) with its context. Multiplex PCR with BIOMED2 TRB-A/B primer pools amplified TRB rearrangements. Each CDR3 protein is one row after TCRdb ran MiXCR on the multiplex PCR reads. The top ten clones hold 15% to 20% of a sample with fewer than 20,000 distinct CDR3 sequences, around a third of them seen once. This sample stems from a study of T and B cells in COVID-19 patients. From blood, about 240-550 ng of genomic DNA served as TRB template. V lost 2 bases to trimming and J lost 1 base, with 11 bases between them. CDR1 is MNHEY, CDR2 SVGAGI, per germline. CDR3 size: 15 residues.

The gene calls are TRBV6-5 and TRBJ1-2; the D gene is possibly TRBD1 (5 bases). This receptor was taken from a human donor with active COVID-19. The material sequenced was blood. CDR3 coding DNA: TGTGCCAGCAGTTACCAGGGTGATGGTAACTATGGCTACACCTTC. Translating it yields CASSYQGDGNYGYTF.